This T cell receptor beta chain originates from a study of STAT5B mutations in CD4+ large granular lymphocyte leukemia. The repertoire was sequenced with immunoSEQ multiplex PCR; TCRdb's copy has only in-frame clones and lacks some. The table shows over 25,000 clones, with about 85% occurring only once. Only one count was recorded for this clone. The CDR3 is 13 residues long. The ends were cut back, 5 bases at V and 7 bases at J, with 15 bases in the middle. Germline loops: CDR1 MNHEY, CDR2 SVGAGI. The V call is TRBV6-5, the J call TRBJ2-7, with D perhaps matching TRBD2 (6 bases). Material: CD4+ T cells from blood buffy coats. The TCR sequence derives from a human donor in good health. CDR3 DNA: TGTGCCAGCAGTAGGACCAGGAGGGGAGAGCAGTACTTC. The encoded protein is CASSRTRRGEQYF.